This TCR beta chain was identified during a study of blood T cells in healthy people across ages. Primed by a sample-barcoded 5' primer and a J-beta primer mix, a second PCR proceeded for 7 to 11 cycles. From the 5' RACE reads, TCRdb called clonotypes with MiXCR, one entry per CDR3 protein. The sample consists of about 1.5 million distinct CDR3 sequences, approximately 42% of them appearing once. The V and J ends lost 0 bases and 4 bases, in that order; junction bases with no gene match: 6. The CDR3 is 17 amino acids. CDR1 and CDR2 (germline): DFQATT, SNEGSKA (reference sequence). This clonotype has at least ten counts.

V gene TRBV20-1 combines with J gene TRBJ2-1, with 13 bases that match TRBD2. Sequenced sample: blood. The receptor comes from a woman aged 18-35 years in good health. The CDR3 sequence: CSARDTSGREGYNEQFF. CDR3 coding DNA: TGCAGTGCTAGAGATACTAGCGGGAGGGAGGGGTACAATGAGCAGTTCTTC.